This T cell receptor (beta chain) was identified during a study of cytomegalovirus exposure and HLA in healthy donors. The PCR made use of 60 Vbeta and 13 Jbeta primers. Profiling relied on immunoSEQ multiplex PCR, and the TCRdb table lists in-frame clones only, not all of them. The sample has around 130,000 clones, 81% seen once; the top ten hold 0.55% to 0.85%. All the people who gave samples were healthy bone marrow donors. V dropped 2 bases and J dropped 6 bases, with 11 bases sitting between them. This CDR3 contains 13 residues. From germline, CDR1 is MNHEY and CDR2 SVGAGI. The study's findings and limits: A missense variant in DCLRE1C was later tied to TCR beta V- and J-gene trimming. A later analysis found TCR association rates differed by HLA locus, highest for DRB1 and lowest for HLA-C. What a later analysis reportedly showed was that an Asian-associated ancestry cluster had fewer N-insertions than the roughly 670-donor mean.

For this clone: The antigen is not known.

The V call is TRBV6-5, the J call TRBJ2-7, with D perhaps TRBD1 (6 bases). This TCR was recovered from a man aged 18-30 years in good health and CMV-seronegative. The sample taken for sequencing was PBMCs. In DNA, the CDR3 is TGTGCCAGCAGTTACGGGTGGGGGCTCGAGCAGTACTTC. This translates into CASSYGWGLEQYF.